Listed here are 30 T cell receptor beta chains from one sample, sequenced in a study of CD8 T cells in ankylosing spondylitis. General study points: Several highly homologous variants made up a TCR beta motif, and this motif appeared characteristic of ankylosing spondylitis blood.

One entry per CDR3 protein results from TCRdb running MiXCR on the 5' RACE reads. The sample records around 450,000 distinct CDR3 sequences, roughly 27% being singletons. These TCRs are of unknown antigen specificity. The sample taken for sequencing was blood, either unsorted or a sorted T cell fraction (not recorded which). These receptors came from a male donor with ankylosing spondylitis.

This clonotype has a single count. This rearrangement joins TRBV5-1 to TRBJ2-3; D might be TRBD1 (5 bases). The CDR3 runs to 15 residues. With 6 bases removed from V and 2 bases from J, the gap between germline ends came to 16 bases. The germline V gene encodes CDR1 SGHRS and CDR2 YFSETQ. Here the CDR3 DNA reads TGCGCCAGCAACTTAATAGACAGCCACACAGATACGCAGTATTTT. It specifies CASNLIDSHTDTQYF.

This clonotype has more than one count but fewer than ten. The V gene is TRBV12-3 or TRBV12-4, the J gene TRBJ2-1; tentative D call: TRBD2 (7 bases). The V end was cut by 7 bases, the J end by 6 bases, with 16 bases between. The CDR3 extends over 14 amino acids. CDR3 coding DNA: TGTGCCAGCAACCCACGGGGGGCCGGCAATGAGCAGTTCTTC. The encoded protein is CASNPRGAGNEQFF.

The sample holds a few counts of this clonotype. The rearrangement joins TRBV6-6 to TRBJ2-5; 7 bases are a match to TRBD1. With 6 bases clipped from V and 4 bases from J, the junction kept 5 bases outside the gene matches. Looked up from germline, CDR1 is MNHNY and CDR2 is SVGAGI (reference sequence). The CDR3 spans 13 residues. CDR3 loop: CASSTTGPETQYF. CDR3 bases: TGTGCCAGCAGCACGACAGGGCCAGAGACCCAGTACTTC.

This clonotype was seen only a few times. This sequence joins TRBV27 and TRBJ2-3, with 10 positions matching TRBD2. Germline-derived CDR1 and CDR2 are MNHEY and SMNVEV (reference sequence). The CDR3 is 15 amino acids. J gave up 7 bases and V 3 bases, and 7 bases lay outside the gene matches. Here the CDR3 reads CASSFASGSRNTQYF. The CDR3 DNA follows: TGTGCCAGCAGTTTTGCTAGCGGGAGTAGGAATACGCAGTATTTT.

The sample holds a few counts of this clonotype. The chain has TRBV3-1 and TRBJ2-7; TRBD2 matches at 7 bases. The CDR3 totals 13 residues. In germline, CDR1 is LGHDT, CDR2 YNNKEL (reference sequence). V lost 1 base, J lost 7 bases, and 4 bases stayed unmatched. The CDR3 DNA reads as TGTGCCAGCAGCCAAGTTGCGGGAGTTGAGCAGTACTTC. This encodes CASSQVAGVEQYF.

The chain links TRBV24-1 to TRBJ1-1; D perhaps matches TRBD1 (6 bases). V dropped 5 bases and J dropped 6 bases, with 18 bases sitting between them. Germline CDR1 reads KGHDR; CDR2 reads SFDVKD. CDR3 length: 15 residues. CDR3 nucleotide sequence: TGTGCCACCAGTGCCTCAGAGGGGGAGTTCGCTGAAGCTTTCTTT. Translation: CATSASEGEFAEAFF.

The V gene is TRBV7-2, the J gene TRBJ2-5; 13 bases fit TRBD2. This CDR3 has 17 residues. Per germline, CDR1 SGHTA and CDR2 FQGNSA. With 5 bases clipped from V and 3 bases from J, the junction kept 9 bases outside the gene matches. The CDR3: CASSPGLAGPPEETQYF. The CDR3 DNA reads TGTGCCAGCAGCCCGGGACTAGCGGGACCTCCCGAAGAGACCCAGTACTTC. Full variable domain (rest looked up from reference TRBV7-2 and TRBJ2-5): GAGVSQSPSNKVTEKGKDVELRCDPISGHTALYWYRQSLGQGLEFLIYFQGNSAPDKSGLPSDRFSAERTGGSVSTLTIQRTQQEDSAVYLCASSPGLAGPPEETQYFGPGTRLLVL.

J is TRBJ1-2 and V is TRBV7-9; D is uncertain. The CDR3 is made up of 12 amino acids. In germline, CDR1 is SEHNR, CDR2 FQNEAQ (reference sequence). Deletions cut 3 bases from V and 8 bases from J, with 10 bases between. As DNA, the CDR3 is TGTGCCAGCAGCTTGTACCTGGTGGGCTACACCTTC. Protein sequence: CASSLYLVGYTF.

This clonotype was picked up a small number of times. J is TRBJ1-1 and V is TRBV5-1; TRBD1 agrees at 12 bases. Germline lookup yields CDR1 SGHRS and CDR2 YFSETQ. The length of the CDR3 is 15 residues. Trimming removed 4 bases from V and 6 bases from J; junction bases left unmatched: 7. The CDR3 region is CASSLMGTGGSEAFF. CDR3 DNA sequence: TGCGCCAGCAGCCTAATGGGGACAGGGGGCTCTGAAGCTTTCTTT.

The genes are TRBV11-2 and TRBJ1-2; a weak D match, TRBD1 (5 bases). V lost 5 bases and J 3 bases, leaving 13 bases between the germline ends. The CDR3 runs to 14 residues. Germline V gene sequence: CDR1 SGHAT, CDR2 FQNNGV. The chain's CDR3 is CASSATDWDYGYTF. CDR3 DNA sequence: TGTGCCAGCAGCGCGACAGATTGGGACTATGGCTACACCTTC.

This clonotype counts as medium-sized. The V call is TRBV5-1, the J call TRBJ1-2, with D unresolved. The V end lost 0 bases, the J end lost 0 bases, and 12 bases lay between the germline ends. The CDR3 length is 16 residues. Germline CDR1 SGHRS, CDR2 YFSETQ. CDR3 nucleotide sequence: TGCGCCAGCAGCTTGGAAGGGTCTGGGACTAACTATGGCTACACCTTC. It translates to CASSLEGSGTNYGYTF.

This clonotype has more than one count but fewer than ten. The chain couples TRBV12-3 or TRBV12-4 to TRBJ1-5; D perhaps matches TRBD1 (6 bases). CDR3 length equals 14 residues. V was cut by 5 bases and J by 3 bases, with 11 bases left in between. The CDR3 is CASSRTALNQPQHF. The CDR3 DNA follows: TGTGCCAGCAGTCGGACAGCGCTCAATCAGCCCCAGCATTTT.

Ten or more counts support this clonotype. The CDR3 DNA follows: TGTGCCAGCAGTTTCGCTAGCGGGAAAGATTTCAATGAGCAGTTCTTC. Translated, it gives CASSFASGKDFNEQFF. The J gene is TRBJ2-1, the V gene TRBV12-3 or TRBV12-4; 9 nucleotides agree with TRBD2. With V trimmed by 3 bases and J by 6 bases, 9 bases remained unmatched. The CDR3 sequence is 16 residues long.

This clonotype was seen a few times. The J gene is TRBJ1-6, the V gene TRBV30, with a weak D call TRBD1 (5 bases). The germline V and J ends were trimmed by 3 bases and 10 bases, with 13 bases remaining between them. Germline CDR1 is GTSNPN and CDR2 is SVGIG (reference sequence). The CDR3 totals 13 residues. The CDR3, as DNA: TGTGCCTGGAGAGTGCAGGGCAGCTCACCCCTCCACTTT. Its protein is CAWRVQGSSPLHF.

This clonotype was observed a handful of times. V and J are TRBV25-1 and TRBJ2-1; TRBD1 aligns across 7 bases. V lost 6 bases to trimming and J lost 4 bases; unmatched junction nucleotides: 9. The CDR3 extends over 15 amino acids. The germline gives CDR1 MGHDK, CDR2 SYGVNS. CDR3 loop: CASSEMGTVYNEQFF. The CDR3 bases are TGTGCCAGCAGCGAGATGGGGACAGTATACAATGAGCAGTTCTTC.

The chain is built from TRBV20-1 and TRBJ2-1, with 8 nucleotides matching TRBD2. The CDR3 spans 14 residues. Trimming removed 3 bases from V and 15 bases from J; junction bases left unmatched: 16. CDR1 and CDR2 (germline): DFQATT, SNEGSKA (reference sequence). CDR3 in DNA: TGCAGTGCTAGTGGTCTCGGACTAGCCCATTTGCGGTTCTTC. It is translated as CSASGLGLAHLRFF.

The V gene is TRBV18, the J gene TRBJ2-7; TRBD1 matches 9 bases. There are 17 residues in the CDR3. Germline CDR1 and CDR2: KGHSH and LQKENI. Unmatched junction bases numbered 8, after V lost 2 bases and J lost 0 bases. The CDR3 loop is CASSPEKRTGASYEQYF. The CDR3 bases are TGTGCCAGCTCACCAGAGAAGAGGACAGGGGCCTCCTACGAGCAGTACTTC.

This clonotype has just a few counts. J is TRBJ2-1 and V is TRBV5-1, with 8 bases lining up with TRBD1. Trimming took 0 bases from V and 4 from J; bases not matched to a gene: 3. CDR3 length: 15 residues. The germline gives CDR1 SGHRS, CDR2 YFSETQ. CDR3 DNA sequence: TGCGCCAGCAGCTTGGCCAGGGGGCAGTACAATGAGCAGTTCTTC. Its protein product is CASSLARGQYNEQFF.

This clonotype was counted only a few times. The CDR3 sequence: CATSSPWSYEQYF. The CDR3 DNA reads as TGTGCCACCAGCAGTCCTTGGTCCTACGAGCAGTACTTC. The rearrangement links TRBV15 to TRBJ2-7; no clear D gene. The V gene's germline CDR1 is LNHNV and CDR2 YYDKDF (reference sequence). V dropped 3 bases and J dropped 1 base, with 7 bases sitting between them. The CDR3 has 13 residues.

This clonotype was detected ten times or more. The chain combines TRBV5-1 with TRBJ2-1, with D uncertain. Trimming took 1 base from V and 8 from J, leaving 13 bases between them. Germline V gives CDR1 SGHRS, CDR2 YFSETQ. This CDR3 has 14 amino acids. The CDR3 protein is CASSLSRVIDEQFF. In nucleotides, the CDR3 is TGCGCCAGCAGCTTGTCTAGAGTGATCGATGAGCAGTTCTTC.

The chain uses TRBV18 and TRBJ1-1, with D uncertain. The CDR3 extends over 15 amino acids. Germline CDR1 and CDR2: KGHSH and LQKENI. The ends were cut back, 5 bases at V and 0 bases at J, with 13 bases in the middle. The CDR3 sequence: CASSYNTFMNTEAFF. DNA for the CDR3: TGTGCCAGCTCATATAACACATTCATGAACACTGAAGCTTTCTTT.

The chain links TRBV9 to TRBJ1-4; TRBD1 might be the D (6 bases). Germline V gene lookup returns CDR1 SGDLS and CDR2 YYNGEE. V lost 4 bases, J lost 4 bases, and 17 bases lay in between. This CDR3 spans 16 amino acids. DNA for the CDR3: TGTGCCAGCAGCCCCCATTGGGCAGGGGATAATGAAAAACTGTTTTTT. Protein sequence: CASSPHWAGDNEKLFF.

A few counts support this clonotype. The chain carries TRBV3-1 and TRBJ2-7, with 9 nucleotides matching TRBD2. V dropped 4 bases and J dropped 2; count of bases not matched to a gene: 6. CDR3 length equals 15 residues. Germline CDR1 is LGHDT and CDR2 is YNNKEL (reference sequence). CDR3 nucleotides: TGTGCCAGCAGCCTTAGCGGGAGCTTCACCTACGAGCAGTACGTC. Amino acids: CASSLSGSFTYEQYV.

The V call is TRBV12-3 or TRBV12-4, the J call TRBJ1-6, with unresolved D. The germline V and J ends were trimmed by 3 bases and 9 bases, with 18 bases remaining between them. This CDR3 has 16 amino acids. CDR3 residues: CASSFIPVGYGSPLHF. The DNA of the CDR3 is TGTGCCAGCAGTTTTATCCCGGTCGGCTACGGTTCACCCCTCCACTTT.

This clonotype occurred a few times. The chain couples TRBV5-1 to TRBJ1-2, with D possibly being TRBD1 (5 bases). CDR1 SGHRS and CDR2 YFSETQ come from the germline V gene. V was clipped by 4 bases and J by 8 bases, with 21 bases between them. CDR3 length equals 15 residues. This CDR3 is CASSPEVGGVRGYTF. As DNA, the CDR3 is TGCGCCAGCAGCCCCGAAGTGGGGGGAGTTAGGGGCTACACCTTC.

To note about this clonotype: A read error may produce the germline difference seen at one junction end. This chain links TRBV20-1 with TRBJ2-1; 8 nucleotides agree with TRBD2. CDR3 length: 15 residues. Germline V CDR1 and CDR2: DFQATT, SNEGSKA (reference sequence). The chain's CDR3 is CSARDLSGADNGQFF. Written as DNA, the CDR3 is TGCAGTGCTAGAGACCTTAGCGGGGCGGATAATGGGCAGTTCTTC.

This clonotype was observed a handful of times. This chain connects TRBV28 to TRBJ2-7; 8 bases agree with TRBD2. Germline assignment: CDR1 MDHEN and CDR2 SYDVKM. CDR3 length: 14 residues. V gave up 7 bases and J gave up 2 bases; unmatched junction bases: 7. In nucleotides, the CDR3 is TGTGCCAGCACCCCTGCGGGAGGAACCTACGAGCAGTACGTC. Translating gives CASTPAGGTYEQYV.

The V and J genes are TRBV7-2 and TRBJ2-1; 7 bases are shared with TRBD2. V was pared by 4 bases and J by 7 bases, with 13 bases of the junction left unmatched. Per the germline V gene, CDR1 is SGHTA and CDR2 is FQGNSA. This CDR3 spans 16 amino acids. The CDR3 DNA reads as TGTGCCAGCAGCTCTCTCTCGGGCTTCGGGGGGAATGAGCAGTTCTTC. Its protein product is CASSSLSGFGGNEQFF. The entire variable domain, with the rest obtained from reference TRBV7-2 and TRBJ2-1, is as follows: GAGVSQSPSNKVTEKGKDVELRCDPISGHTALYWYRQSLGQGLEFLIYFQGNSAPDKSGLPSDRFSAERTGGSVSTLTIQRTQQEDSAVYLCASSSLSGFGGNEQFFGPGTRLTVL.

The V gene is TRBV6-1, the J gene TRBJ1-1; possible D gene TRBD1, 6 bases. This CDR3 has 14 residues. Germline V gene data show CDR1 as MNHNS and CDR2 as SASEGT. The V and J ends lost 7 bases and 4 bases respectively, with 16 bases between them. The CDR3 sequence is CASIYRAGGTEAFF. CDR3 sequence (DNA): TGTGCCAGCATCTACAGGGCTGGGGGCACTGAAGCTTTCTTT.

J is TRBJ2-1 and V is TRBV7-6; 9 bases agree with TRBD2. Germline assignment: CDR1 SGHVS and CDR2 FNYEAQ. This CDR3 spans 17 amino acids. The junction had 5 bases not matched to a gene; V was cut back by 2 bases and J by 0 bases. The chain's CDR3 is CASSLSLAGASYNEQFF. The CDR3 DNA reads TGTGCCAGCAGCTTATCGTTAGCGGGAGCCTCCTACAATGAGCAGTTCTTC.